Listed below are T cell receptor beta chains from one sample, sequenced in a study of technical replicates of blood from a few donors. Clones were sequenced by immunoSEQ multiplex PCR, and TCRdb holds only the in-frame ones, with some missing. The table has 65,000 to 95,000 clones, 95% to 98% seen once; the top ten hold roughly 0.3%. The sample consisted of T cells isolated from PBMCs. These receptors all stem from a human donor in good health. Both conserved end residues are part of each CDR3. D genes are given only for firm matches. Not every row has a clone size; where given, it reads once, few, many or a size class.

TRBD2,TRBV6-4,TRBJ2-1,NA,CASSDSAGPYNEQFF,TGTGCCAGCAGTGACTCAGCGGGACCCTACAATGAGCAGTTCTTC
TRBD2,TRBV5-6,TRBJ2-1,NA,CASSQLAGVSYNEQFF,TGTGCCAGCAGCCAACTAGCGGGAGTATCCTACAATGAGCAGTTCTTC
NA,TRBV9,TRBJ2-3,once,CASSPEGQHFTDTQYF,TGTGCCAGCAGCCCCGAAGGACAGCATTTCACAGATACGCAGTATTTT
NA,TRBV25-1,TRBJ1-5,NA,CASSESQEVEPQHF,TGTGCCAGCAGTGAATCCCAGGAAGTTGAGCCCCAGCATTTT
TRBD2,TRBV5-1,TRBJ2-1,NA,CASSLGGTSGTLNEQFF,TGCGCCAGCAGCTTGGGGGGGACTAGCGGGACGCTCAATGAGCAGTTCTTC
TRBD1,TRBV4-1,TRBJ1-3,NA,CASSQSGTALSGNTIYF,TGCGCCAGCAGCCAATCCGGGACAGCCCTATCTGGAAACACCATATATTTT
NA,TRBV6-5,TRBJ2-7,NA,CASSSPSSRQYF,TGTGCCAGCAGTTCCCCGAGCTCGCGCCAGTACTTC
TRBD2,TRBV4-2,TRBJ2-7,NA,CASSQAYLVQREGNEQYF,TGTGCCAGCAGCCAAGCCTATCTCGTTCAGCGGGAGGGTAACGAGCAGTACTTC
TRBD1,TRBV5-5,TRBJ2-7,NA,CASSLLTGQNYEQYF,TGTGCCAGCAGCTTGTTAACGGGACAGAACTACGAGCAGTACTTC
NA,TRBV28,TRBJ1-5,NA,CASQTGVNSNQPQHF,TGTGCCAGCCAAACGGGGGTTAATAGCAATCAGCCCCAGCATTTT
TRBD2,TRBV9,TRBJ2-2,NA,CASSVASGYLDVGELFF,TGTGCCAGCAGCGTAGCTAGCGGGTATCTGGATGTGGGGGAGCTGTTTTTT
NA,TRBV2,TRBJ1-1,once,CASKIQAEAFF,TGTGCCAGCAAGATTCAGGCTGAAGCTTTCTTT
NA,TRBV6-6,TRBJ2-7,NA,CASSYHNIDEQYF,TGTGCCAGCAGTTACCACAATATCGACGAGCAGTACTTC